Each of the 15 T cell receptor beta chains below was sequenced from the same sample in a study of blood T cell repertoires in COVID-19 (dated by TCRdb to about 2020). The library was generated by the immunoSEQ multiplex PCR assay. This is the immuneACCESS table as TCRdb keeps it, with only in-frame sequences that have V and J called. A part of the clones is gone; compared with another copy, unresolved V genes explain less than half, and the rest is unexplained. Across this sample there are approximately 120,000 clones, with 65% to 90% seen only once. The top ten hold about a quarter of the sample. What was sequenced was peripheral blood. These receptors were collected from an elderly woman with acute or convalescent COVID-19.

The CDR3 sequence is CASSHGTGGSNEKLFF. The CDR3 coding sequence is TGTGCCAGCAGCCATGGGACAGGGGGCTCCAATGAAAAACTGTTTTTT. The V call is TRBV4-2, the J call TRBJ1-4, with 12 bases matching TRBD1. There are 16 residues in the CDR3. The ends lost 3 bases at V and 5 bases at J; junction bases unmatched: 4. Per germline, CDR1 LGHNA and CDR2 YNFKEQ.

The rearrangement links TRBV27 to TRBJ1-2, with 8 bases aligning to TRBD1. V shed 2 bases and J 6 bases; nucleotides not matched to a gene: 8. The CDR3 consists of 15 residues. Looked up from germline, CDR1 is MNHEY and CDR2 is SMNVEV (reference sequence). CDR3 protein: CASSLQGAFLDGYTF. The CDR3, as DNA: TGTGCCAGCAGTTTACAGGGGGCGTTCTTGGATGGCTACACCTTC.

The V gene is TRBV19, the J gene TRBJ1-5, with D tentatively TRBD1 (5 bases). V shed 5 bases and J shed 4 bases, with 15 bases lying between them. CDR1 is LNHDA and CDR2 is SQIVND in the germline V gene (reference sequence). The CDR3 spans 15 residues. The CDR3 sequence is CASSYGAGLNQPQHF. The CDR3 DNA reads as TGTGCCAGTAGTTATGGGGCAGGGCTGAATCAGCCCCAGCATTTT.

CDR3 region: CASSEQVNQPQHF. Written as DNA, the CDR3 is TGTGCCAGCAGCGAGCAGGTCAATCAGCCCCAGCATTTT. This chain connects TRBV9 to TRBJ1-5; D is undetermined. Per germline, CDR1 SGDLS and CDR2 YYNGEE. Trimming shortened V by 3 bases and J by 3 bases, and 7 bases separated the two germline ends. The CDR3 covers 13 residues.

The chain uses TRBV6-5 and TRBJ2-5, with 7 bases fitting TRBD2. Germline V CDR1 and CDR2: MNHEY, SVGAGI. The CDR3 covers 14 residues. V dropped 2 bases and J dropped 9; count of bases not matched to a gene: 9. The CDR3 loop is CASSYLAGVGAQYF. The CDR3 coding sequence is TGTGCCAGCAGTTACCTTGCGGGGGTAGGGGCCCAGTACTTC.

V and J are TRBV7-8 and TRBJ2-6; 11 bases agree with TRBD1. Losses at the gene ends were 3 bases for V and 0 bases for J; bases not matched to a gene: 4. Germline lookup yields CDR1 SGHVS and CDR2 FQNEAQ. This CDR3 has 18 residues. CDR3 region: CASSLRGQGVSGANVLTF. The CDR3 DNA is TGTGCCAGCAGCTTGCGGGGACAGGGGGTCTCTGGGGCCAACGTCCTGACTTTC.

The chain couples TRBV6-5 to TRBJ2-7; a weak D match, TRBD2 (5 bases). The V gene's germline CDR1 is MNHEY and CDR2 SVGAGI. V lost 5 bases and J 2 bases, leaving 13 bases between the germline ends. The CDR3 runs 14 residues. The CDR3 sequence is CASSPTRLPYEQYV. CDR3 bases: TGTGCCAGCAGTCCAACTAGATTACCCTACGAGCAGTACGTC.

This chain links TRBV7-3 with TRBJ1-1; possible D gene TRBD1, 6 bases. The V gene's germline CDR1 is SGHTA and CDR2 FQGTGA. The CDR3 loop spans 13 amino acids. V lost 5 bases, J lost 10 bases, and 17 bases lay in between. The CDR3 sequence is CASSAPGVRLAFF. CDR3 nucleotide sequence: TGTGCCAGCAGCGCCCCAGGGGTAAGATTAGCTTTCTTT.

The chain has TRBV6-6 and TRBJ2-3, with D unresolved. Per the germline V gene, CDR1 is MNHNY and CDR2 is SVGAGI (reference sequence). Between the trimmed V and J ends, which lost 0 bases and 4 bases, there was a span of 8 bases. This CDR3 is built from 14 residues. The CDR3 region is CASSYSRPADTQYF. CDR3 DNA sequence: TGTGCCAGCAGTTACTCGCGGCCAGCAGATACGCAGTATTTT.

This chain connects TRBV29-1 to TRBJ1-2; D not certain. The germline V and J ends were trimmed by 0 bases and 5 bases, with 7 bases remaining between them. This CDR3 has 12 residues. CDR1 SQVTM and CDR2 ANQGSEA come from the germline V gene. As DNA, the CDR3 is TGCAGCGTTGAAGACCCGACATATGGCTACACCTTC. Translating it yields CSVEDPTYGYTF.

The chain is built from TRBV18 and TRBJ1-2; 7 bases line up with TRBD1. Germline loops: CDR1 KGHSH, CDR2 LQKENI. This CDR3 has 15 residues. Trimming at V came to 0 bases and at J to 7 bases, leaving 8 bases not matched to a gene. The CDR3 nucleotides read TGTGCCAGCTCACCACCCCGCCCACAGGGGTTTGGCTACACCTTC. Encoded protein: CASSPPRPQGFGYTF.

The V call is TRBV5-6, the J call TRBJ1-2, with 7 bases aligning to TRBD1. The CDR3 runs 15 residues. J gave up 6 bases and V 1 base, and 9 bases lay outside the gene matches. Germline V gene data show CDR1 as SGHDT and CDR2 as YYEEEE. CDR3 nucleotides: TGTGCCAGCAGCTTGAAGACAGGGTCGATAAATGGCTACACCTTC. Its translation is CASSLKTGSINGYTF.

The chain uses TRBV5-5 and TRBJ1-6; D gene ambiguous. The CDR3 spans 14 residues. Germline V lookup: CDR1 SGHKS, CDR2 YYEKEE (reference sequence). V shed 4 bases and J shed 9 bases, with 14 bases lying between them. CDR3 amino acids: CASSVPGSSSPLHF. The DNA for the CDR3 is TGTGCCAGCAGCGTCCCGGGGAGTTCTTCACCCCTCCACTTT. Full variable domain (remainder filled in from reference TRBV5-5 and TRBJ1-6): DAGVTQSPTHLIKTRGQQVTLRCSPISGHKSVSWYQQVLGQGPQFIFQYYEKEERGRGNFPDRFSARQFPNYSSELNVNALLLGDSALYLCASSVPGSSSPLHFGNGTRLTVT.

The CDR3 region is CASSEAGVGTGELFF. The DNA for the CDR3 is TGTGCCAGCAGTGAGGCGGGGGTCGGCACCGGGGAGCTGTTTTTT. The rearrangement joins TRBV2 to TRBJ2-2; 7 nucleotides align to TRBD2. The CDR3 has 15 residues. The J segment lost 4 bases and the V segment lost 3 bases, leaving 5 bases of the junction unmatched. Germline CDR1 is SNHLY and CDR2 is FYNNEI.

This clone was observed a single time. The chain links TRBV19 to TRBJ2-1; 14 positions match TRBD2. After removal of 3 bases from V and 9 bases from J, the junction contained 10 bases not matched to a gene. Germline V gene lookup returns CDR1 LNHDA and CDR2 SQIVND (reference sequence). The CDR3 is 17 amino acids. This CDR3 reads CASSINSGTSGGREQFF. The CDR3 nucleotides read TGTGCCAGTAGTATTAATTCGGGGACTAGCGGGGGCCGTGAGCAGTTCTTC.